This T cell receptor beta chain was obtained from a study of blood T cell repertoires in COVID-19. Sequencing was performed with immunoSEQ multiplex PCR; in TCRdb, only in-frame clones are kept and a portion is missing. The sample has roughly 75,000 clones; 86% are singletons. Between the trimmed V and J ends, which lost 3 bases and 1 base, there was a span of 12 bases. This CDR3 comprises 15 residues. The germline CDR1 and CDR2 sequences are LNHDA and SQIVND (reference sequence). This sequence originates from an elderly man with COVID-19, enrolled during active disease. The sequenced sample consisted of peripheral blood. V and J are TRBV19 and TRBJ2-5, with D uncertain. The CDR3 DNA sequence: TGTGCCAGTAGTATCGGAGACCTACTCCAAGAGACCCAGTACTTC. Residues: CASSIGDLLQETQYF.